Shown below are 18 T cell receptor beta chains from a single sample sequenced in a study of T cells in Graves' hyperthyroidism and ophthalmopathy. Amplified TCR beta CDR3 regions came from RNA transcripts. Initially, a first-round RT-PCR of the TCR CDR3 employed the HTBI primer set. TCRdb analysed the multiplex PCR reads with MiXCR anew, one entry per CDR3 protein. This table holds roughly 360,000 distinct CDR3 sequences, 13% found once. The source material was blood. The receptors come from a man aged 25 to 45 with Graves' hyperthyroidism that later progressed to Graves' ophthalmopathy.

This clonotype was observed many times. The chain is built from TRBV20-1 and TRBJ2-1; 10 bases are shared with TRBD2. J lost 4 bases, V lost 2 bases, and 11 bases had no gene match. The CDR3 runs 17 residues. Looked up from germline, CDR1 is DFQATT and CDR2 is SNEGSKA (reference sequence). This CDR3 reads CSARLAGATALYNEQFF. The CDR3 DNA is TGCAGTGCTAGACTAGCGGGGGCGACCGCCTTGTACAATGAGCAGTTCTTC.

The gene calls are TRBV4-1 and TRBJ1-1; D is unresolved. The germline V gene has CDR1 MGHRA and CDR2 YSYEKL. The CDR3 is 15 amino acids. Trimming stripped 2 bases from V and 0 bases from J, with 10 bases between. The CDR3 nucleotides are TGCGCCAGCAGCCAACCCGGACGGATGAACACTGAAGCTTTCTTT. Protein: CASSQPGRMNTEAFF.

This clonotype showed up many times. This rearrangement joins TRBV5-5 to TRBJ2-1; 7 nucleotides agree with TRBD2. Trimming removed 0 bases from V and 8 bases from J; junction bases left unmatched: 2. CDR1 SGHKS and CDR2 YYEKEE come from the germline V gene (reference sequence). CDR3 size: 13 residues. The CDR3 nucleotides are TGTGCCAGCAGCTTGGGTGCGGGGGATGAGCAGTTCTTC. Translation: CASSLGAGDEQFF.

This clonotype was seen at least ten times. The rearrangement joins TRBV7-9 to TRBJ2-1; a possible D gene is TRBD2 (6 bases). There are 15 residues in the CDR3. Germline values: CDR1 SEHNR, CDR2 FQNEAQ (reference sequence). The ends were cut back, 1 base at V and 2 bases at J, with 9 bases in the middle. The CDR3 bases are TGTGCCAGCAGCTTAGGGGGACTCCCCTACAATGAGCAGTTCTTC. Amino acid sequence: CASSLGGLPYNEQFF. Variable domain in full (rest from reference TRBV7-9 and TRBJ2-1): DTGVSQNPRHKITKRGQNVTFRCDPISEHNRLYWYRQTLGQGPEFLTYFQNEAQLEKSRLLSDRFSAERPKGSFSTLEIQRTEQGDSAMYLCASSLGGLPYNEQFFGPGTRLTVL.

This clonotype appeared a few times. The genes are TRBV12-3 or TRBV12-4 and TRBJ2-3; possibly TRBD1 for D (5 bases). This CDR3 region has 14 residues. Trimming stripped 0 bases from V and 2 bases from J, with 6 bases between. The CDR3 nucleotides are TGTGCCAGCAGTTTAGCGGGGCCCACAGATACGCAGTATTTT. Its protein is CASSLAGPTDTQYF.

The V call is TRBV7-2, the J call TRBJ1-4; 8 nucleotides line up with TRBD1. Per the germline V gene, CDR1 is SGHTA and CDR2 is FQGNSA. J lost 7 bases, V lost 3 bases, and 7 bases had no gene match. CDR3 length: 15 amino acids. CDR3 DNA sequence: TGTGCCAGCAGCTTCTTGGACAGGGAGAGTGAAAAACTGTTTTTT. The encoded protein is CASSFLDRESEKLFF.

This clonotype was seen at least ten times. J is TRBJ2-7 and V is TRBV11-2; 11 positions agree with TRBD1. Germline V gene lookup returns CDR1 SGHAT and CDR2 FQNNGV. With V trimmed by 7 bases and J by 5 bases, 13 bases remained unmatched. There are 16 residues in the CDR3. The CDR3 is CASNGVGSGQGDEQYF. The CDR3 DNA reads TGTGCCAGCAATGGCGTGGGGTCGGGACAGGGGGACGAGCAGTACTTC.

This clonotype occurred many times. CDR3: CASSQDSRNTIYF. CDR3 coding DNA: TGTGCCAGCAGCCAAGATAGCAGAAACACCATATATTTT. This chain connects TRBV3-1 to TRBJ1-3; D ambiguous. V lost 0 bases and J lost 5, with 5 bases in between. This CDR3 contains 13 residues. CDR1 LGHDT and CDR2 YNNKEL come from the germline V gene (reference sequence).

In its sample, this clonotype was seen many times. The chain has TRBV7-2 and TRBJ1-1; a weak D match, TRBD1 (6 bases). Germline values: CDR1 SGHTA, CDR2 FQGNSA. The length of the CDR3 is 16 residues. V was trimmed by 6 bases and J by 0 bases, leaving 17 bases between them. The chain's CDR3 is CASRGALTPLNTEAFF. The CDR3 nucleotides are TGTGCCAGCAGGGGGGCGTTGACTCCGTTGAACACTGAAGCTTTCTTT. The whole variable domain, remainder taken from reference TRBV7-2 and TRBJ1-1, is GAGVSQSPSNKVTEKGKDVELRCDPISGHTALYWYRQSLGQGLEFLIYFQGNSAPDKSGLPSDRFSAERTGGSVSTLTIQRTQQEDSAVYLCASRGALTPLNTEAFFGQGTRLTVV.

The sample holds many counts of this clonotype. The gene calls are TRBV5-6 and TRBJ2-3; the D gene is possibly TRBD2 (6 bases). The V and J ends lost 4 bases and 4 bases respectively, with 10 bases between them. Germline values: CDR1 SGHDT, CDR2 YYEEEE. The length of the CDR3 is 13 residues. CDR3 region: CASSIAGSDTQYF. CDR3 DNA sequence: TGTGCCAGCAGCATCGCGGGGTCAGATACGCAGTATTTT. The complete variable domain, with remaining parts taken from reference TRBV5-6 and TRBJ2-3, reads DAGVTQSPTHLIKTRGQQVTLRCSPKSGHDTVSWYQQALGQGPQFIFQYYEEEERQRGNFPDRFSGHQFPNYSSELNVNALLLGDSALYLCASSIAGSDTQYFGPGTRLTVL.

To note about this clonotype: This CDR3 is missing its conserved last phenylalanine or tryptophan, likely due to a read error. The chain couples TRBV20-1 to TRBJ2-7; tentative D call: TRBD2 (6 bases). The V gene's germline CDR1 is DFQATT and CDR2 SNEGSKA (reference sequence). With 3 bases removed from V and 0 bases from J, the gap between germline ends came to 9 bases. The CDR3 is 13 residues long. The CDR3 reads CSAREGSSYEQYS. As DNA, the CDR3 is TGCAGTGCTAGGGAGGGCAGCTCCTACGAGCAGTACTCC.

The sample holds many counts of this clonotype. The rearrangement links TRBV28 to TRBJ2-1; TRBD2 agrees at 10 bases. V shed 8 bases, J shed 6 bases, and the junction held 4 bases outside the gene matches. Germline-derived CDR1 and CDR2 are MDHEN and SYDVKM. The CDR3 covers 13 residues. CDR3 region: CASSTSGVNEQFF. The DNA for the CDR3 is TGTGCCAGCTCTACTAGCGGGGTCAATGAGCAGTTCTTC.

This clonotype appeared a few times. The CDR3 DNA follows: TGTGCCAGTAGTACGGACGGCGCGGCCTACGAGCAGTACTTC. It specifies CASSTDGAAYEQYF. The rearrangement joins TRBV19 to TRBJ2-7, with D unclear. Germline assignment: CDR1 LNHDA and CDR2 SQIVND (reference sequence). The CDR3 runs 14 residues. Trimming removed 4 bases from V and 2 bases from J, with 12 bases in between.

At least ten counts were recorded for this clonotype. The chain links TRBV5-1 to TRBJ1-1; a weak D match, TRBD1 (5 bases). This CDR3 is built from 14 residues. V was cut by 4 bases and J by 2 bases, with 12 bases left in between. Germline assignment: CDR1 SGHRS and CDR2 YFSETQ. CDR3 DNA: TGCGCCAGCAGCCAAACCAGGGCAAACACTGAAGCTTTCTTT. It specifies CASSQTRANTEAFF.

This clonotype has only a few counts. This sequence joins TRBV19 and TRBJ2-7, with 8 bases aligning to TRBD1. Trimming removed 4 bases from V and 5 bases from J; junction bases left unmatched: 1. CDR3 size: 12 residues. Germline V gene sequence: CDR1 LNHDA, CDR2 SQIVND (reference sequence). CDR3 sequence reads: CASSTGGNEQYF. DNA of the CDR3: TGTGCCAGTAGTACAGGGGGCAACGAGCAGTACTTC.

Written as DNA, the CDR3 is TGTGCCAGCAGCTTGGCTAGCGGTGGCGGGGAGCTGTTTTTT. This gives the protein CASSLASGGGELFF. The chain is built from TRBV5-5 and TRBJ2-2; 7 bases are shared with TRBD2. The CDR3 contains 14 residues. V lost 0 bases to trimming and J lost 7 bases; unmatched junction nucleotides: 3. In germline, CDR1 is SGHKS, CDR2 YYEKEE (reference sequence).

A few counts support this clonotype. The chain employs TRBV6-4 and TRBJ1-2, with unresolved D. Trimming pared 0 bases from V and 7 bases from J, leaving 15 bases between. The CDR3 covers 15 residues. Germline values: CDR1 MRHNA, CDR2 SNTAGT. CDR3 in amino acids: CASSDSNSPGGGYTF. CDR3 nucleotide sequence: TGTGCCAGCAGTGACTCGAACAGTCCTGGAGGTGGCTACACCTTC.

This clonotype was observed many times. This chain joins TRBV12-3 or TRBV12-4 and TRBJ1-3; D is unclear. The CDR3 contains 15 residues. The V gene lost 6 bases and the J gene lost 0 bases, with 12 bases spanning the gap. This CDR3 is CASSPVLSSGNTIYF. CDR3 nucleotides: TGTGCCAGCAGCCCAGTCCTGAGCTCTGGAAACACCATATATTTT.